Presented here are 6 T cell receptor beta chains from one specimen sequenced in a study of graft-versus-host responses after intestinal transplantation. Their recognized antigens are unknown. Here immunoSEQ multiplex PCR was the method, and the copy in TCRdb shows in-frame clones only, minus some. The sample lists roughly 64,000 clones, 85% to 95% seen once, with 1.7% in the top ten. Sample: unstimulated CD8+ T cells sorted from spleen or lymph node cells, taken before transplant. The receptors stem from a human donor who was the organ donor for an intestinal transplant.

This chain uses TRBV19 with TRBJ1-4; D remains unclear. Trimming left V 5 bases short and J 11 bases short, with 15 bases between. The CDR3 runs 13 residues. The germline CDR1 and CDR2 sequences are LNHDA and SQIVND (reference sequence). DNA of the CDR3: TGTGCCAGTAGTGCCTCCGGGAGCGGGAAACTGTTTTTT. Protein product: CASSASGSGKLFF.

The gene calls are TRBV11-2 and TRBJ2-7, with TRBD2 matching 11 bases. With 3 bases clipped from V and 5 bases from J, the junction kept 9 bases outside the gene matches. Looked up from germline, CDR1 is SGHAT and CDR2 is FQNNGV. The CDR3 totals 16 residues. CDR3 protein: CASSFIAGGPSDEQYF. DNA of the CDR3: TGTGCCAGCAGCTTCATAGCGGGAGGGCCGTCGGACGAGCAGTACTTC.

This rearrangement joins TRBV7-9 to TRBJ2-3; D is uncertain. V was pared by 0 bases and J by 3 bases, with 7 bases between. This CDR3 is built from 14 residues. The germline V gene has CDR1 SEHNR and CDR2 FQNEAQ (reference sequence). CDR3 in DNA: TGTGCCAGCAGCTTAGCGGTAGCTACAGATACGCAGTATTTT. It is translated as CASSLAVATDTQYF.

The chain recombines TRBV15 with TRBJ1-1, with D unresolved. The V end was cut by 6 bases, the J end by 1 base, with 12 bases between. The CDR3 has 14 residues. Germline V gene sequence: CDR1 LNHNV, CDR2 YYDKDF (reference sequence). This chain's CDR3 is CATRAERSNTEAFF. In DNA form, the CDR3 reads TGTGCCACCAGGGCGGAGCGATCGAACACTGAAGCTTTCTTT. The entire variable domain, with the rest obtained from reference TRBV15 and TRBJ1-1, is as follows: DAMVIQNPRYQVTQFGKPVTLSCSQTLNHNVMYWYQQKSSQAPKLLFHYYDKDFNNEADTPDNFQSRRPNTSFCFLDIRSPGLGDTAMYLCATRAERSNTEAFFGQGTRLTVV.

V is TRBV19 and J is TRBJ1-5; D is unclear. The CDR3 is made up of 13 amino acids. CDR1 is LNHDA, CDR2 SQIVND, per germline (reference sequence). Between the trimmed V and J ends, which lost 1 base and 4 bases, there was a span of 5 bases. The CDR3 DNA reads as TGTGCCAGTAGTATAGCCGGGAATCAGCCCCAGCATTTT. This codes for CASSIAGNQPQHF.

The J gene is TRBJ1-5, the V gene TRBV7-8, with D possibly being TRBD1 (6 bases). The CDR3 totals 13 residues. Trimming stripped 2 bases from V and 7 bases from J, with 9 bases between. Germline-derived CDR1 and CDR2 are SGHVS and FQNEAQ. Written as DNA, the CDR3 is TGTGCCAGCAGCTTACGGGGGGCCCAGCCCCAGCATTTT. As protein: CASSLRGAQPQHF.